This section outlines one T cell receptor beta chain sequence together with its context. The CDR3 has 15 amino acids. V shed 4 bases and J 7 bases; nucleotides not matched to a gene: 10. Germline CDR1 and CDR2: LGHNA and YSLEER. This sample was included in a study of T cells in Graves' hyperthyroidism and ophthalmopathy. RNA transcripts yielded amplified TCR beta CDR3 regions. RT-PCR in the first round (using the HTBI primer set) targeted the TCR CDR3. TCRdb fed the multiplex PCR reads into MiXCR, producing one record per CDR3 protein. The data hold hundreds of thousands of distinct CDR3 sequences, with 12% to 15% observed a single time.

J is TRBJ2-7 and V is TRBV4-3, with 10 bases that match TRBD2. The material sequenced was blood. The sequence was obtained from a young woman with Graves' hyperthyroidism. The CDR3 DNA reads as TGCGCCAGCAGCCCCAGGGGGCTAGCGGGAGAGGAGCAGTACTTC. The encoded protein is CASSPRGLAGEEQYF.